These 23 T cell receptor beta chains originate from one sample sequenced in a study of cytomegalovirus exposure and HLA in healthy donors. The PCR contained 60 Vbeta and 13 Jbeta primers. The table came from immunoSEQ multiplex PCR; TCRdb's copy has only in-frame clones and leaves some out. This table has about 190,000 clones, 79% appearing once. Sample: PBMCs. Every receptor here comes from a woman between 18 and 29 years old in good health and CMV-seronegative.

The gene calls are TRBV5-8 and TRBJ2-7; D might be TRBD2 (6 bases). The V and J ends lost 0 bases and 2 bases respectively, with 15 bases between them. The germline V gene encodes CDR1 SGHTS and CDR2 YDEGEE. This CDR3 comprises 16 residues. DNA of the CDR3: TGTGCCAGCAGCTTGGCCCTCGGAGGCGGGGCCTACGAGCAGTACTTC. Translating it yields CASSLALGGGAYEQYF.

This clone showed up just once. The rearrangement uses TRBV4-1 and TRBJ2-1; 9 bases fit TRBD2. CDR3 length: 20 residues. The J segment lost 8 bases and the V segment lost 0 bases, leaving 20 bases of the junction unmatched. Per germline, CDR1 MGHRA and CDR2 YSYEKL. CDR3: CASSQDGSAGGHEGFYEQFF. DNA of the CDR3: TGCGCCAGCAGCCAAGATGGGTCGGCGGGGGGGCATGAGGGTTTCTATGAGCAGTTCTTC.

The genes are TRBV18 and TRBJ2-3, with a tentative D call TRBD1 (5 bases). The CDR3 loop spans 15 amino acids. Trimming shortened V by 4 bases and J by 4 bases, and 15 bases separated the two germline ends. Germline V gene sequence: CDR1 KGHSH, CDR2 LQKENI. The DNA of the CDR3 is TGTGCCAGCTCACTAGGACAAGGCCCCCCAGATACGCAGTATTTT. Protein product: CASSLGQGPPDTQYF.

The rearrangement links TRBV28 to TRBJ1-1, with D perhaps matching TRBD1 (6 bases). The V gene's germline CDR1 is MDHEN and CDR2 SYDVKM. The CDR3 has 15 amino acids. V was pared by 8 bases and J by 1 base, with 17 bases between. The CDR3 DNA reads as TGTGCCAGCGGCCGCCCTAACAGGGAGAACACTGAAGCTTTCTTT. Its translation is CASGRPNRENTEAFF.

This clone came up a few times. The rearrangement links TRBV4-2 to TRBJ1-5; D is unclear. The germline CDR1 and CDR2 sequences are LGHNA and YNFKEQ. The CDR3 runs to 15 residues. Trimming pared 3 bases from V and 2 bases from J, leaving 11 bases between. CDR3 in DNA: TGTGCCAGCAGCCACGATCGGGATGGCAATCAGCCCCAGCATTTT. Its translation: CASSHDRDGNQPQHF.

The chain recombines TRBV6-6 with TRBJ1-5, with unresolved D. The V end lost 3 bases, the J end lost 4 bases, and 7 bases lay between the germline ends. This CDR3 is 13 amino acids long. Germline CDR1 reads MNHNY; CDR2 reads SVGAGI (reference sequence). DNA for the CDR3: TGTGCCAGCAGTTATTATTTAAATCAGCCCCAGCATTTT. Its protein product is CASSYYLNQPQHF.

The rearrangement uses TRBV28 and TRBJ2-7, with a possible D match to TRBD2 (7 bases). Per the germline V gene, CDR1 is MDHEN and CDR2 is SYDVKM. With 1 base removed from V and 2 bases from J, the gap between germline ends came to 15 bases. The CDR3 contains 16 residues. The CDR3 region has the DNA TGTGCCAGCAGTTTATTCGGGGGGCCCGGGACCTACGAGCAGTACTTC. It specifies CASSLFGGPGTYEQYF.

This sequence joins TRBV9 and TRBJ1-1; D perhaps matches TRBD1 (5 bases). This CDR3 is built from 17 residues. Germline V gene data show CDR1 as SGDLS and CDR2 as YYNGEE. V shed 0 bases and J shed 0 bases, with 15 bases lying between them. The chain's CDR3 is CASSVGGQWGMNTEAFF. The CDR3 bases are TGTGCCAGCAGCGTAGGTGGTCAGTGGGGCATGAACACTGAAGCTTTCTTT.

This clone came up once. The rearrangement joins TRBV5-1 to TRBJ2-7; maybe TRBD1 (5 bases). CDR1 and CDR2 from the germline V gene are SGHRS and YFSETQ. The CDR3 covers 13 residues. Trimming removed 4 bases from V and 3 bases from J, with 11 bases in between. The CDR3 protein is CASSGRVSYEQYF. CDR3 sequence (DNA): TGCGCCAGCAGCGGCAGGGTAAGCTACGAGCAGTACTTC.

This clone has a single count. The rearrangement links TRBV2 to TRBJ2-7, with TRBD2 as a possible D gene (5 bases). Trimming left V 7 bases short and J 0 bases short, with 13 bases between. Germline V gene lookup returns CDR1 SNHLY and CDR2 FYNNEI. The CDR3 length is 14 residues. This CDR3 reads CASTKKGSSYEQYF. The CDR3 nucleotides are TGTGCCAGCACGAAAAAAGGGAGCTCCTACGAGCAGTACTTC.

J is TRBJ2-2 and V is TRBV19, with 10 bases fitting TRBD2. With V trimmed by 6 bases and J by 4 bases, 5 bases remained unmatched. This CDR3 comprises 15 residues. The V gene's germline CDR1 is LNHDA and CDR2 SQIVND (reference sequence). The CDR3 coding sequence is TGTGCCAGTAGAATAAGCGGGAGGGCCACCGGGGAGCTGTTTTTT. Encoded protein: CASRISGRATGELFF.

The CDR3 DNA is TGTGCCAGCTCACCACTCCAGGCGGGTACCGGGGAGCTGTTTTTT. It yields the protein CASSPLQAGTGELFF. The V and J genes are TRBV18 and TRBJ2-2; TRBD2 might be the D (5 bases). Germline assignment: CDR1 KGHSH and CDR2 LQKENI. The germline V and J ends were trimmed by 1 base and 5 bases, with 11 bases remaining between them. The CDR3 covers 15 residues.

CDR3 in amino acids: CASSAPWSDKFNQPQHF. Written as DNA, the CDR3 is TGTGCCAGCAGCGCCCCATGGTCGGACAAGTTCAATCAGCCCCAGCATTTT. This chain uses TRBV7-3 with TRBJ1-5; TRBD1 is a possible D gene (5 bases). From germline, CDR1 is SGHTA and CDR2 FQGTGA. The CDR3 consists of 17 residues. V dropped 5 bases and J dropped 3 bases, with 20 bases sitting between them.

The chain is built from TRBV11-3 and TRBJ2-5; 15 bases are shared with TRBD2. Germline-derived CDR1 and CDR2 are SGHNT and YENEEA. Losses at the gene ends were 5 bases for V and 4 bases for J; bases not matched to a gene: 5. CDR3 length: 16 residues. The CDR3 protein is CASSHGTSGGRETQYF. DNA of the CDR3: TGTGCCAGCAGCCATGGGACTAGCGGGGGGAGAGAGACCCAGTACTTC.

The gene calls are TRBV15 and TRBJ1-2; perhaps TRBD1 as D (5 bases). Trimming removed 5 bases from V and 6 bases from J, with 19 bases in between. The CDR3 is 15 amino acids. CDR1 and CDR2 from the germline V gene are LNHNV and YYDKDF (reference sequence). The CDR3 sequence is CATSGGKRVDDGYTF. As DNA, the CDR3 is TGTGCCACCAGCGGGGGGAAGAGGGTTGATGATGGCTACACCTTC.

The chain has TRBV11-3 and TRBJ1-1; 9 nucleotides line up with TRBD1. From germline, CDR1 is SGHNT and CDR2 YENEEA. Germline trimming cut 5 bases from V and 1 base from J; bases unmatched to any gene: 8. This CDR3 has 16 residues. The CDR3 spells CASSEPGQGTNTEAFF. CDR3 coding DNA: TGTGCCAGCAGCGAACCGGGACAGGGTACGAACACTGAAGCTTTCTTT.

This chain connects TRBV30 to TRBJ2-7; 14 bases are shared with TRBD2. The J segment lost 5 bases and the V segment lost 1 base, leaving 7 bases of the junction unmatched. The CDR3 length is 16 residues. In germline, CDR1 is GTSNPN, CDR2 SVGIG (reference sequence). The CDR3 reads CAWSAGTSGSIDEQYF. The CDR3, as DNA: TGTGCCTGGAGTGCCGGGACTAGCGGGAGTATCGACGAGCAGTACTTC.

The chain carries TRBV25-1 and TRBJ2-3; D gene ambiguous. V was clipped by 1 base and J by 4 bases, with 6 bases between them. This CDR3 has 13 amino acids. Germline CDR1 is MGHDK and CDR2 is SYGVNS. The CDR3 DNA follows: TGTGCCAGCAGTGAATTTGCGTCAGATACGCAGTATTTT. The encoded protein is CASSEFASDTQYF.

This chain links TRBV25-1 with TRBJ2-2, with D perhaps matching TRBD1 (5 bases). The CDR3 runs 15 residues. Germline V lookup: CDR1 MGHDK, CDR2 SYGVNS. V was clipped by 4 bases and J by 5 bases, with 14 bases between them. The CDR3 spells CASSVYRAGTGELFF. CDR3 in DNA: TGTGCCAGCAGTGTTTATAGGGCAGGGACCGGGGAGCTGTTTTTT.

The V and J genes are TRBV29-1 and TRBJ2-1, with TRBD2 as a possible D gene (5 bases). Per germline, CDR1 SQVTM and CDR2 ANQGSEA. This CDR3 spans 12 amino acids. V shed 4 bases and J shed 3 bases, with 7 bases lying between them. CDR3 loop: CSVAAGYNEQFF. The CDR3 nucleotides read TGCAGCGTTGCCGCGGGCTACAATGAGCAGTTCTTC.

The chain links TRBV5-4 to TRBJ1-2, with 7 bases lining up with TRBD1. The V gene end was trimmed by 3 bases and the J gene end by 6 bases; junction bases not matched to a gene: 8. Germline CDR1 SGHNT, CDR2 YYREEE (reference sequence). This CDR3 comprises 14 residues. In DNA form, the CDR3 reads TGTGCCAGCAGCTGGACAGGTTCGCTTGATGGCTACACCTTC. Translation gives CASSWTGSLDGYTF.

This chain uses TRBV5-1 with TRBJ1-5; no firm D call. Trimming shortened V by 4 bases and J by 4 bases, and 12 bases separated the two germline ends. CDR3 length equals 14 residues. Germline V CDR1 and CDR2: SGHRS, YFSETQ. CDR3 region: CASSPRLLNQPQHF. CDR3 nucleotide sequence: TGCGCCAGCAGCCCTAGGCTTTTAAATCAGCCCCAGCATTTT.

The chain employs TRBV9 and TRBJ2-5, with 9 bases lining up with TRBD1. The ends lost 3 bases at V and 2 bases at J; junction bases unmatched: 11. This CDR3 has 17 amino acids. Germline values: CDR1 SGDLS, CDR2 YYNGEE. Here the CDR3 reads CASSAPGQGMGQETQYF. In DNA, the CDR3 is TGTGCCAGCAGCGCACCAGGACAGGGGATGGGGCAAGAGACCCAGTACTTC.